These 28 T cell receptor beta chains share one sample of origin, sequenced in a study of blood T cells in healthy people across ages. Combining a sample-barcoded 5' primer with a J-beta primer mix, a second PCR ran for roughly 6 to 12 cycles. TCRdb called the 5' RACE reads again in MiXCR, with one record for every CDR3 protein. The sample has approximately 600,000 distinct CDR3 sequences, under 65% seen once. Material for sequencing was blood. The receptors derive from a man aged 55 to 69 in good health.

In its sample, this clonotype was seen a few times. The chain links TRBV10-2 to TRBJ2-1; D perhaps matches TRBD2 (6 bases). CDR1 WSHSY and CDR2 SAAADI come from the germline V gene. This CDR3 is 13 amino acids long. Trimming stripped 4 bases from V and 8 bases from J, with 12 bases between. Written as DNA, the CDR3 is TGCGCCAGCAGTGTTTTCGGGGGTGATGAGCAGTTCTTC. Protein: CASSVFGGDEQFF.

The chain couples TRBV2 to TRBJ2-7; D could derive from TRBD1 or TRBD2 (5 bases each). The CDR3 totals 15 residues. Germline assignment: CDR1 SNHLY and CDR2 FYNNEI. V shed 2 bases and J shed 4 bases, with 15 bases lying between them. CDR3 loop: CASSELGLAQYEQYF. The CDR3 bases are TGTGCCAGCAGTGAATTGGGGCTAGCCCAGTACGAGCAGTACTTC.

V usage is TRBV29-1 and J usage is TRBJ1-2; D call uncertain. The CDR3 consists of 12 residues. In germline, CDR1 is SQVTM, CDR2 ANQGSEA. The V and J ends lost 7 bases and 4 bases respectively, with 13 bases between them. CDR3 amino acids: CSAGKQSYGYTF. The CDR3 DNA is TGCAGCGCCGGAAAACAGAGCTATGGCTACACCTTC.

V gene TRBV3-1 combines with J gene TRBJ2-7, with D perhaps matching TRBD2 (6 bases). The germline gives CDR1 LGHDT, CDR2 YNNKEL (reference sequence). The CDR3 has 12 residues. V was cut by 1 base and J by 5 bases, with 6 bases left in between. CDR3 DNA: TGTGCCAGCAGCCAAGCGGGGGACGAGCAGTACTTC. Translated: CASSQAGDEQYF.

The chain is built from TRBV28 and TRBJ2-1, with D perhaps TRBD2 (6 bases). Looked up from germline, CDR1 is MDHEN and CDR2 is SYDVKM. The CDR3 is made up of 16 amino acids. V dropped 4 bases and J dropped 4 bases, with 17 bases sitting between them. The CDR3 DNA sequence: TGTGCCAGCAGTTCCGATCCCCCTAGCGCGTACAATGAGCAGTTCTTC. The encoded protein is CASSSDPPSAYNEQFF.

The CDR3 bases are TGTGCCAGCAGCAAAGGGGGGAACACTGAAGCTTTCTTT. Amino acids: CASSKGGNTEAFF. V usage is TRBV9 and J usage is TRBJ1-1; tentatively, D is TRBD1 (6 bases). The V end lost 4 bases, the J end lost 1 base, and 8 bases lay between the germline ends. This CDR3 has 13 residues. CDR1 and CDR2 (germline): SGDLS, YYNGEE.

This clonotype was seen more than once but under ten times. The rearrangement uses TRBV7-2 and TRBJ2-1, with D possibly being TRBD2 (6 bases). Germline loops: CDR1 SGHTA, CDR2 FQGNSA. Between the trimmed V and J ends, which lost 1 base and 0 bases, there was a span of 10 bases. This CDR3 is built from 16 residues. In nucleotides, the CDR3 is TGTGCCAGCAGCTTAGTGGGGACTCCCTCCTACAATGAGCAGTTCTTC. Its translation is CASSLVGTPSYNEQFF.

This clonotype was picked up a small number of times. CDR3 amino acids: CASSVGLGGETQYF. The CDR3 DNA reads TGTGCCAGCAGCGTAGGGTTAGGTGGAGAGACCCAGTACTTC. The chain is built from TRBV7-2 and TRBJ2-5; D ambiguous. V lost 5 bases, J lost 4 bases, and 14 bases lay in between. CDR1 is SGHTA, CDR2 FQGNSA, per germline. This CDR3 has 14 amino acids.

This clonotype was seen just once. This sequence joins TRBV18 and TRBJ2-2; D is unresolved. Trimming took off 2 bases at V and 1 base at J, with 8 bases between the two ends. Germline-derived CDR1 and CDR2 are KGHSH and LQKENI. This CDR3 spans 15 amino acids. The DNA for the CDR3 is TGTGCCAGCTCACCATTCGGCCAGAACACCGGGGAGCTGTTTTTT. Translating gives CASSPFGQNTGELFF.

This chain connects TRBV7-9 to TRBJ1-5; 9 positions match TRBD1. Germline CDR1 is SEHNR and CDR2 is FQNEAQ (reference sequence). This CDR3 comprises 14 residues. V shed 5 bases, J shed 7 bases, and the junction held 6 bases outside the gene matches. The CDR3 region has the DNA TGTGCCAGCAGCAAGGGACAGGGCGGGCAGCCCCAGCATTTT. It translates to CASSKGQGGQPQHF.

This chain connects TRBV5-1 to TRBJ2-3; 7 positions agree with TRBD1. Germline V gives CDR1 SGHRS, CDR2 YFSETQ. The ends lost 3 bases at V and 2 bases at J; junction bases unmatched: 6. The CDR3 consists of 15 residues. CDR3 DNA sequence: TGCGCCAGCAGCTACCAGACAGGGCTCACAGATACGCAGTATTTT. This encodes CASSYQTGLTDTQYF. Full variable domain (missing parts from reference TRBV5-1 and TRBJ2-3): KAGVTQTPRYLIKTRGQQVTLSCSPISGHRSVSWYQQTPGQGLQFLFEYFSETQRNKGNFPGRFSGRQFSNSRSEMNVSTLELGDSALYLCASSYQTGLTDTQYFGPGTRLTVL.

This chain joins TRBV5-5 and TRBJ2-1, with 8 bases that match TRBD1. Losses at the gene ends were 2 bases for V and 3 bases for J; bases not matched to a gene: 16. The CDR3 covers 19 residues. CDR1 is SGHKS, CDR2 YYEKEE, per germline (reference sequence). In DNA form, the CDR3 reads TGTGCCAGCAGCTTCGAAGGTACCTTCAGGGGGCCAAGCTACAATGAGCAGTTCTTC. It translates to CASSFEGTFRGPSYNEQFF.

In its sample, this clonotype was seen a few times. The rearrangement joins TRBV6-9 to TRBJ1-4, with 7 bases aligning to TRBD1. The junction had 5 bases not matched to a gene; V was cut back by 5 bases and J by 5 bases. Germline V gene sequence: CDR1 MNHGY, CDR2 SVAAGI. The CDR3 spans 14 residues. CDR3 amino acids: CASSKGQKNEKLFF. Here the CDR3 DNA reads TGTGCCAGCAGTAAGGGACAGAAGAATGAAAAACTGTTTTTT.

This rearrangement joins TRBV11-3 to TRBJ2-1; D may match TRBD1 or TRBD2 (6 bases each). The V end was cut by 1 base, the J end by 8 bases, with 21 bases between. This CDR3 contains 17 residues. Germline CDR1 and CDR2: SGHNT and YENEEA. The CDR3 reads CASSLVSSQGGNDEQFF. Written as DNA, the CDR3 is TGTGCCAGCAGCTTAGTTTCATCACAGGGAGGTAATGATGAGCAGTTCTTC.

CDR3 DNA: TGCAGTGCTAGAGCCCGATGGGGCACGATGAACACCGGGGAGCTGTTTTTT. It yields the protein CSARARWGTMNTGELFF. The V and J genes are TRBV20-1 and TRBJ2-2; possible D gene TRBD1, 5 bases. V shed 1 base and J shed 1 base, with 16 bases lying between them. The CDR3 runs to 17 residues. Germline loops: CDR1 DFQATT, CDR2 SNEGSKA (reference sequence).

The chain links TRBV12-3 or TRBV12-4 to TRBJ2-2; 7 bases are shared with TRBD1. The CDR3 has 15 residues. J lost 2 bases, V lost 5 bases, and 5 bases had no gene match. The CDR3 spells CASSQRQGNTGELFF. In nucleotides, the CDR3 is TGTGCCAGCAGTCAAAGACAGGGAAACACCGGGGAGCTGTTTTTT.

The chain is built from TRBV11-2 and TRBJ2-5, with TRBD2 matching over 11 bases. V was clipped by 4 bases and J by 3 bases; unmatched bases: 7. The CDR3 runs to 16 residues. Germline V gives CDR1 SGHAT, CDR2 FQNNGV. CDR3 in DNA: TGTGCCAGCAGCTCCAATCTACTAGCGGGGGAAGAGACCCAGTACTTC. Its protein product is CASSSNLLAGEETQYF.

Here the CDR3 reads CASSLDWDTEAFF. DNA of the CDR3: TGTGCCAGCAGCTTGGACTGGGACACTGAAGCTTTCTTT. The V call is TRBV5-5, the J call TRBJ1-1; D remains unclear. Germline lookup yields CDR1 SGHKS and CDR2 YYEKEE (reference sequence). The length of the CDR3 is 13 residues. Trimming removed 0 bases at V and 3 bases at J, with 6 bases between.

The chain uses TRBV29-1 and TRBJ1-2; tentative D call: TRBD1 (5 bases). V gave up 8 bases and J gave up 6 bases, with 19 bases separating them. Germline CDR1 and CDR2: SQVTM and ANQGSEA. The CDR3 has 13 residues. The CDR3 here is CSIGTGEKHGYTF. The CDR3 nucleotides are TGCAGCATTGGGACCGGAGAGAAACATGGCTACACCTTC.

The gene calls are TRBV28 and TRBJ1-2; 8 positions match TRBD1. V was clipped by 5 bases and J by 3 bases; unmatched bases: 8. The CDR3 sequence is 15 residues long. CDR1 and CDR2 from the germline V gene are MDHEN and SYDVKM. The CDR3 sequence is CASSAPKTGDYGYTF. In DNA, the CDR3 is TGTGCCAGCAGTGCGCCCAAGACAGGGGACTATGGCTACACCTTC.

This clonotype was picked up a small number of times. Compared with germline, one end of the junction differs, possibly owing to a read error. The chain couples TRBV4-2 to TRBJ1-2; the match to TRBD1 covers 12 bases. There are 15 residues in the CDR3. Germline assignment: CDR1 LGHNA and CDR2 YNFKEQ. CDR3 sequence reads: CANSRDRGLGYGYTF. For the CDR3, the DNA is TGTGCCAACAGCCGGGACAGGGGGCTCGGCTATGGCTACACCTTC.

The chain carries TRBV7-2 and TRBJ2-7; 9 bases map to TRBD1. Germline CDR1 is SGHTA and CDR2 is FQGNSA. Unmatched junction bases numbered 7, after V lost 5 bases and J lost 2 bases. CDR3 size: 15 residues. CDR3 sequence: CASSPRTGETYEQYF. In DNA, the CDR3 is TGTGCCAGCAGCCCCCGGACAGGGGAAACCTACGAGCAGTACTTC.

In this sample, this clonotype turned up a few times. CDR3: CASSEVVRTDTQYF. CDR3 sequence (DNA): TGTGCCAGCAGTGAAGTGGTTCGCACAGATACGCAGTATTTT. V usage is TRBV25-1 and J usage is TRBJ2-3; D not certain. Germline V gives CDR1 MGHDK, CDR2 SYGVNS. The CDR3 extends over 14 amino acids. V lost 2 bases and J 1 base, leaving 7 bases between the germline ends.

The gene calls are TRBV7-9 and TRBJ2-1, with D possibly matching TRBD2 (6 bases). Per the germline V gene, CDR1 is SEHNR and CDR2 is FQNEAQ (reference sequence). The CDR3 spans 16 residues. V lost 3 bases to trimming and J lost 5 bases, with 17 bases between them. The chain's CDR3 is CASSFPGGFQNNEQFF. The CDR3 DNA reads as TGTGCCAGCAGCTTCCCCGGGGGTTTCCAAAACAATGAGCAGTTCTTC.

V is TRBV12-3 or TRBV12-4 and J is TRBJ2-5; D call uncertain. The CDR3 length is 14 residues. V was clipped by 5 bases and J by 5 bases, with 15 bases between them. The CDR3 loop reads CASSPTTGRETQYF. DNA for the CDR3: TGTGCCAGCAGTCCAACGACCGGGCGGGAGACCCAGTACTTC.

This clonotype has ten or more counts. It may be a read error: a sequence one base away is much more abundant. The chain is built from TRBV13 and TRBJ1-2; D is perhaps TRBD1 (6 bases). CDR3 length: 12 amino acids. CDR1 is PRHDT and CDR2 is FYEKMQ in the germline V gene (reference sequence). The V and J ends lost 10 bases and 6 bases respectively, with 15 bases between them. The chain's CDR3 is CATAGGPHGYTF. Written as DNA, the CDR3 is TGTGCCACCGCGGGGGGCCCCCATGGCTACACCTTC.

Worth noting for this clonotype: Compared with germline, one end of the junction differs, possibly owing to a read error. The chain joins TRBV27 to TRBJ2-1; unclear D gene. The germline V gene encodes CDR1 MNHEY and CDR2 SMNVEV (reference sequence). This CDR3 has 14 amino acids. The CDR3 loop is CASRFGQVNNEQFF. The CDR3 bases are TGTGCCAGCCGTTTTGGGCAGGTGAACAATGAGCAGTTCTTC.

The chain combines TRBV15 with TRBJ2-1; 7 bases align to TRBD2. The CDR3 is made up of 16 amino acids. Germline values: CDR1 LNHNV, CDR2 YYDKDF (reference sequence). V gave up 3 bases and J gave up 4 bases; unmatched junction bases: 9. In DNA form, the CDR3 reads TGTGCCACCAGCAGGGGGGGGACTCCAGGGTACAATGAGCAGTTCTTC. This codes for CATSRGGTPGYNEQFF.